This TCR beta chain came from a study of OX40 agonist ivuxolimab in advanced cancers. The wider study: Patients received ivuxolimab, an agonistic anti-OX40 (CD134) antibody. Treatment received earlier with anti-PD-1, anti-PD-L1 or anti-CTLA-4 agents was allowed, and 40% had some. Study conclusions and caveats: Dose levels from 0.1 to 3.0 mg/kg saw CD4+ and CD8+ blood T cells expand clonally by week 6. Patients with a partial response at 0.1-3.0 mg/kg had among the lowest clonal expansion.

This table comes from immunoSEQ multiplex PCR, and its TCRdb copy is limited to in-frame clones, with some not included. The sample records 70,000 to 100,000 clones, approximately 90% being singletons. This clone was recorded a few times. Antigen unknown. The source is an adult with an advanced solid tumor such as melanoma, head and neck, liver or kidney cancer. Sequencing used CD4+ or CD8+ T cells sorted from blood, obtained in a trial of the OX40 agonist ivuxolimab.

Here the CDR3 reads CSVGYVGYGYTF. CDR3 nucleotide sequence: TGCAGCGTTGGGTATGTGGGCTATGGCTACACCTTC. V gene TRBV29-1 combines with J gene TRBJ1-2; D gene uncertain. The length of the CDR3 is 12 residues. Germline CDR1 SQVTM, CDR2 ANQGSEA. Trimming removed 4 bases at V and 4 bases at J, with 10 bases between.